Each of the 25 T cell receptor beta chains below was sequenced from the same sample in a study of response to subunit inactivated influenza vaccine. Using its own MiXCR run on the RT-PCR reads, TCRdb lists one record per CDR3 protein. Altogether roughly 170,000 distinct CDR3 sequences are present, around 9% being singletons, with the ten largest covering 11%. The sample here was non-naive T cells sorted from PBMCs, taken on the day of vaccination. These receptor sequences come from a man aged 45-65 years who received an inactivated influenza vaccine.

This clonotype was seen only a few times. The chain recombines TRBV7-2 with TRBJ2-7; 9 bases align to TRBD1. The CDR3 contains 15 residues. The germline CDR1 and CDR2 sequences are SGHTA and FQGNSA. The V and J ends lost 5 bases and 3 bases, in that order; junction bases with no gene match: 8. This CDR3 reads CASSVTGTGFYEQYF. The CDR3, as DNA: TGTGCCAGCAGCGTCACCGGGACAGGGTTCTACGAGCAGTACTTC.

This clonotype has more than one count but fewer than ten. The chain has TRBV15 and TRBJ1-1; D not certain. CDR1 and CDR2 from the germline V gene are LNHNV and YYDKDF (reference sequence). CDR3 length: 16 residues. Trimming stripped 0 bases from V and 0 bases from J, with 11 bases between. The CDR3, as DNA: TGTGCCACCAGCAGAGAAGAGTTTGGCATGAACACTGAAGCTTTCTTT. Translation gives CATSREEFGMNTEAFF. Filled out from reference TRBV15 and TRBJ1-1, the complete variable domain reads DAMVIQNPRYQVTQFGKPVTLSCSQTLNHNVMYWYQQKSSQAPKLLFHYYDKDFNNEADTPDNFQSRRPNTSFCFLDIRSPGLGDTAMYLCATSREEFGMNTEAFFGQGTRLTVV.

The chain joins TRBV29-1 to TRBJ2-7; 10 bases are shared with TRBD1. CDR3 length equals 17 residues. Germline lookup yields CDR1 SQVTM and CDR2 ANQGSEA. Trimming took 0 bases from V and 4 from J; bases not matched to a gene: 12. The CDR3 DNA reads as TGCAGCGTTGAAGATTGGGACAGGGGCGCGGGTGGGTACGAGCAGTACTTC. Its translation: CSVEDWDRGAGGYEQYF.

This clonotype was observed a few times. The chain couples TRBV9 to TRBJ2-2; 11 bases are shared with TRBD1. The germline gives CDR1 SGDLS, CDR2 YYNGEE. The CDR3 is 14 amino acids. After removal of 5 bases from V and 6 bases from J, the junction contained 3 bases not matched to a gene. The CDR3 spells CASRMGQGAGELFF. For the CDR3, the DNA is TGTGCCAGCAGGATGGGACAGGGGGCCGGGGAGCTGTTTTTT.

The chain combines TRBV6-1 with TRBJ1-5; 8 bases match TRBD1. The V and J ends lost 7 bases and 2 bases, in that order; junction bases with no gene match: 7. Per germline, CDR1 MNHNS and CDR2 SASEGT. The CDR3 loop spans 15 amino acids. The CDR3 reads CASTHGQGGNQPQHF. The CDR3 nucleotides read TGTGCCAGCACCCACGGACAGGGTGGCAATCAGCCCCAGCATTTT.

This clonotype was seen many times. The V gene is TRBV5-1, the J gene TRBJ2-1, with TRBD2 matching 7 bases. The CDR3 spans 16 residues. CDR1 is SGHRS and CDR2 is YFSETQ in the germline V gene. V was pared by 0 bases and J by 4 bases, with 7 bases of the junction left unmatched. For the CDR3, the DNA is TGCGCCAGCAGCTTGGTGGGAGGGCCTAGTTACAATGAGCAGTTCTTC. This gives the protein CASSLVGGPSYNEQFF.

The chain combines TRBV29-1 with TRBJ2-5; D uncertain. The CDR3 runs to 11 residues. Germline V gene data show CDR1 as SQVTM and CDR2 as ANQGSEA. V was pared by 7 bases and J by 0 bases, with 6 bases between. CDR3 region: CSGQNQETQYF. As DNA, the CDR3 is TGCAGCGGGCAGAACCAAGAGACCCAGTACTTC.

The chain couples TRBV28 to TRBJ2-7, with 9 bases matching TRBD1. The CDR3 length is 14 residues. From germline, CDR1 is MDHEN and CDR2 SYDVKM. V shed 7 bases, J shed 0 bases, and the junction held 4 bases outside the gene matches. CDR3 sequence (DNA): TGTGCCAGCATCACAGGGGGCAGCTCCTACGAGCAGTACTTC. It codes for CASITGGSSYEQYF.

The chain recombines TRBV5-1 with TRBJ2-7; possibly TRBD2 for D (6 bases). The CDR3 covers 15 residues. In germline, CDR1 is SGHRS, CDR2 YFSETQ. Trimming took off 0 bases at V and 6 bases at J, with 16 bases between the two ends. CDR3 region: CASSLEGGKGGEQYF. The CDR3 region has the DNA TGCGCCAGCAGCTTGGAAGGCGGGAAGGGCGGCGAGCAGTACTTC.

This clonotype was seen a few times. The CDR3 reads CASSPDRGLGYGYTF. The CDR3 coding sequence is TGTGCCAGCAGTCCGGACAGGGGGCTCGGCTATGGCTACACCTTC. This sequence joins TRBV27 and TRBJ1-2, with TRBD1 identical over 11 bases. With V trimmed by 5 bases and J by 4 bases, 6 bases remained unmatched. Looked up from germline, CDR1 is MNHEY and CDR2 is SMNVEV (reference sequence). There are 15 residues in the CDR3.

This clonotype was recorded many times. The chain employs TRBV20-1 and TRBJ2-1; D ambiguous. V gave up 1 base and J gave up 0 bases, with 16 bases separating them. CDR1 DFQATT and CDR2 SNEGSKA come from the germline V gene (reference sequence). The CDR3 is 17 residues long. The CDR3 spells CSARVRRLRVSYNEQFF. For the CDR3, the DNA is TGCAGTGCTAGAGTCAGAAGACTCAGAGTCTCCTACAATGAGCAGTTCTTC.

This clonotype was detected ten times or more. The V gene is TRBV5-1, the J gene TRBJ1-5; 10 bases fit TRBD1. The CDR3 runs to 15 residues. Unmatched junction bases numbered 6, after V lost 4 bases and J lost 5 bases. Germline values: CDR1 SGHRS, CDR2 YFSETQ. CDR3 nucleotide sequence: TGCGCCAGCAGCGCCTCGGGACAGGGGTATCAGCCCCAGCATTTT. Translating it yields CASSASGQGYQPQHF.

The chain couples TRBV20-1 to TRBJ2-5, with 8 nucleotides matching TRBD2. Germline V gene lookup returns CDR1 DFQATT and CDR2 SNEGSKA (reference sequence). J lost 5 bases, V lost 4 bases, and 6 bases had no gene match. This CDR3 has 13 amino acids. The DNA for the CDR3 is TGCAGTGCTACCGGGACTAGTCTGGAGACCCAGTACTTC. Encoded protein: CSATGTSLETQYF.

CDR3 sequence reads: CASSRLAGGYNEQFF. CDR3 nucleotides: TGTGCCAGTAGTCGACTAGCGGGAGGGTACAATGAGCAGTTCTTC. This rearrangement joins TRBV19 to TRBJ2-1; 14 bases map to TRBD2. CDR3 length: 15 amino acids. The V gene end was trimmed by 5 bases and the J gene end by 4 bases; junction bases not matched to a gene: 1. Germline V gene lookup returns CDR1 LNHDA and CDR2 SQIVND (reference sequence).

This clonotype was seen ten or more times. CDR3: CASSQTALYEQYF. The CDR3 bases are TGTGCCAGCAGCCAAACCGCCCTCTACGAGCAGTACTTC. The chain uses TRBV6-6 and TRBJ2-7; no clear D gene. Germline lookup yields CDR1 MNHNY and CDR2 SVGAGI (reference sequence). V was cut by 6 bases and J by 3 bases, with 12 bases left in between. The CDR3 runs to 13 residues.

The V gene is TRBV7-9, the J gene TRBJ1-1; 7 bases map to TRBD1. The length of the CDR3 is 13 residues. J lost 4 bases, V lost 5 bases, and 4 bases had no gene match. Germline values: CDR1 SEHNR, CDR2 FQNEAQ (reference sequence). CDR3 region: CASSDTGATEAFF. The CDR3 nucleotides are TGTGCCAGCAGCGACACAGGGGCCACTGAAGCTTTCTTT.

The chain employs TRBV7-2 and TRBJ2-5, with no clear D. This CDR3 spans 13 amino acids. The germline CDR1 and CDR2 sequences are SGHTA and FQGNSA. The germline V and J ends were trimmed by 2 bases and 1 base, with 5 bases remaining between them. The CDR3 region is CASSLTIQETQYF. Written as DNA, the CDR3 is TGTGCCAGCAGCTTAACAATCCAAGAGACCCAGTACTTC.

This clonotype was counted only a few times. The chain uses TRBV20-1 and TRBJ2-7, with 10 bases fitting TRBD2. This CDR3 contains 15 residues. In germline, CDR1 is DFQATT, CDR2 SNEGSKA (reference sequence). The J segment lost 7 bases and the V segment lost 3 bases, leaving 12 bases of the junction unmatched. CDR3 bases: TGCAGTGCTAGGATGGTCTCAGCGGGAGGGCCGGAGCAGTACTTC. As protein: CSARMVSAGGPEQYF.

This clonotype occurred a few times. The CDR3 sequence is CASNRGINTGELFF. CDR3 bases: TGTGCCAGCAACCGCGGGATTAACACCGGGGAGCTGTTTTTT. This chain uses TRBV13 with TRBJ2-2; D possibly corresponds to TRBD2 (6 bases). The CDR3 contains 14 residues. In germline, CDR1 is PRHDT, CDR2 FYEKMQ (reference sequence). The V end was cut by 7 bases, the J end by 2 bases, with 11 bases between.

This clonotype was recorded at least ten times. The CDR3 region is CASSSGTGVGEQFF. In DNA form, the CDR3 reads TGTGCCAGCAGCTCCGGGACAGGGGTTGGTGAGCAGTTCTTC. The rearrangement links TRBV12-3 or TRBV12-4 to TRBJ2-1, with 10 bases identical to TRBD1. The length of the CDR3 is 14 residues. V was clipped by 6 bases and J by 9 bases; unmatched bases: 8.

This sequence joins TRBV19 and TRBJ2-1, with 8 positions matching TRBD1. From germline, CDR1 is LNHDA and CDR2 SQIVND (reference sequence). V was clipped by 4 bases and J by 2 bases; unmatched bases: 4. CDR3 length: 15 residues. In nucleotides, the CDR3 is TGTGCCAGTAGTAGGACAGGGTTGGCCTACAATGAGCAGTTCTTC. It translates to CASSRTGLAYNEQFF.

This clonotype has more than one count but fewer than ten. The rearrangement uses TRBV20-1 and TRBJ1-2, with 8 bases matching TRBD1. The CDR3 is 15 residues long. J was trimmed by 2 bases and V by 0 bases; bases with no gene match: 5. Germline V gives CDR1 DFQATT, CDR2 SNEGSKA (reference sequence). The CDR3 region has the DNA TGCAGTGCTAGAGATCTCCAGGGGGCGAACTATGGCTACACCTTC. This sequence encodes CSARDLQGANYGYTF.

This clonotype was counted at least ten times. The chain employs TRBV10-2 and TRBJ1-6; 7 positions match TRBD1. Germline V CDR1 and CDR2: WSHSY, SAAADI. The V gene end was trimmed by 5 bases and the J gene end by 6 bases; junction bases not matched to a gene: 7. The CDR3 covers 15 residues. CDR3 region: CASSTDRARNSPLHF. The CDR3 DNA follows: TGCGCCAGCAGTACTGACAGGGCCCGTAATTCACCCCTCCACTTT.

In its sample, this clonotype was seen many times. In DNA form, the CDR3 reads TGTGCCAGCAGTAAAGGGACAGGGAGTGAAGCTTTCTTT. Protein product: CASSKGTGSEAFF. The V gene is TRBV12-3 or TRBV12-4, the J gene TRBJ1-1; 9 bases are a match to TRBD1. V was pared by 5 bases and J by 7 bases, with 5 bases of the junction left unmatched. The CDR3 runs 13 residues.

This clonotype has more than one count but fewer than ten. The CDR3 reads CASSQQPGASNYGYTF. The CDR3 DNA follows: TGCGCCAGCAGTCAACAACCGGGGGCGTCGAACTATGGCTACACCTTC. The genes are TRBV4-1 and TRBJ1-2, with D possibly matching TRBD1 (6 bases). CDR1 and CDR2 (germline): MGHRA, YSYEKL. The CDR3 consists of 16 residues. Trimming took off 6 bases at V and 2 bases at J, with 19 bases between the two ends.